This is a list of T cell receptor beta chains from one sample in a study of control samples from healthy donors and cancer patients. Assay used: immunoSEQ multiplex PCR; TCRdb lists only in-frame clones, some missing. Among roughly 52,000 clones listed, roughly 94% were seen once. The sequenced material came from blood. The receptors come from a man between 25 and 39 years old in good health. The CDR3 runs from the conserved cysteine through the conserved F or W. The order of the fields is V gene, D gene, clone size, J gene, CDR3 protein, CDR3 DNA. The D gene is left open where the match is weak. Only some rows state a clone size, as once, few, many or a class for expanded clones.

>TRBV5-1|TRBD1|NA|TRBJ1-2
CASSLGAAGQGEGYTF
TGCGCCAGCAGCTTGGGGGCCGCCGGGCAGGGGGAGGGCTACACCTTC
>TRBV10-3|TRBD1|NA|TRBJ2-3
CAHRDRMSDTQYF
TGTGCCCACCGGGACAGGATGTCAGATACGCAGTATTTT
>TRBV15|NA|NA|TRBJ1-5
CATSIGWGDQPQHF
TGTGCCACCAGCATCGGTTGGGGAGATCAGCCCCAGCATTTT
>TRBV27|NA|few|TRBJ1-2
CASMRGGGSYGYTF
TGTGCCAGCATGCGCGGGGGCGGTTCCTATGGCTACACCTTC
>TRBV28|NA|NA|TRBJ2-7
CASSNAGTRGNEQYF
TGTGCCAGCAGCAATGCCGGGACGCGGGGCAACGAGCAGTACTTC
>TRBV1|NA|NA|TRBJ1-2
CTSSTIGRHGYTF
TGCACCAGCAGCACGATAGGGCGACATGGCTACACCTTC
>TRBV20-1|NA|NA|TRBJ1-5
CSASSPEGYQPQHF
TGCAGTGCTAGTAGCCCCGAAGGCTATCAGCCCCAGCATTTT
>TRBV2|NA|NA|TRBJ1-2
CASSETFGYTF
TGTGCCAGCAGTGAGACTTTTGGCTACACCTTC
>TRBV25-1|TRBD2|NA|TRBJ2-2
CASSGGLEVMFF
TGTGCCAGCAGTGGGGGACTAGAGGTGATGTTTTTT
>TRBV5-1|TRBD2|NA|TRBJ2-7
CASSSSGRAYEQYF
TGCGCCAGCAGTTCTAGCGGGAGGGCCTACGAGCAGTACTTC
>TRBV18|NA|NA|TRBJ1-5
CASSPRGDQPQHF
TGTGCCAGCTCACCACGAGGAGATCAGCCCCAGCATTTT
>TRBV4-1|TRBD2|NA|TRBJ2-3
CASSQWPSGRYDTQYF
TGCGCCAGCAGCCAGTGGCCTAGCGGGAGGTATGATACGCAGTATTTT
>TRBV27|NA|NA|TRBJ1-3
CASKLGSHSGNTIYF
TGTGCCAGCAAGTTGGGAAGTCACTCTGGAAACACCATATATTTT
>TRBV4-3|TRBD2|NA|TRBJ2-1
CASSQAVLAGDREQFF
TGCGCCAGCAGCCAAGCCGTGCTAGCGGGAGATCGTGAGCAGTTCTTC
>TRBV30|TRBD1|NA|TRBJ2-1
CAWARDRANEQFF
TGTGCCTGGGCCAGGGACAGGGCCAATGAGCAGTTCTTC
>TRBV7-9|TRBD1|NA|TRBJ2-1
CASSLVRGPYNEQFF
TGTGCCAGCAGCTTAGTCAGGGGGCCCTACAATGAGCAGTTCTTC
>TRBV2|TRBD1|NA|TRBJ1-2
CASRGQGFGYTF
TGTGCCAGCAGGGGACAGGGGTTTGGCTACACCTTC
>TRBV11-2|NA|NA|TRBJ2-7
CASSPPRLFSSYEQYF
TGTGCCAGCAGCCCCCCTCGACTGTTTAGCTCCTACGAGCAGTACTTC
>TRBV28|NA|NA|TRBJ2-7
CASRPQGRAYEQYF
TGTGCCAGCAGACCTCAGGGTCGGGCTTACGAGCAGTACTTC
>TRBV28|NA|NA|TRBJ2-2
CASRKQGPPNTGELFF
TGTGCCAGCAGGAAACAGGGTCCCCCGAACACCGGGGAGCTGTTTTTT
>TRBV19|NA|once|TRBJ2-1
CASSILFQGGNEQFF
TGTGCCAGTAGTATTCTGTTCCAGGGAGGCAATGAGCAGTTCTTC
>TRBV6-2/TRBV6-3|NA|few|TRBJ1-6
CASSYRTADNSPLHF
TGTGCCAGCAGTTACCGGACGGCCGATAATTCACCCCTCCACTTT
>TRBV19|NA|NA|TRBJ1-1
CASSRKGSEAFF
TGTGCCAGTAGTCGAAAAGGGTCTGAAGCTTTCTTT
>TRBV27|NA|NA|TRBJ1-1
CASAKLSTEAFF
TGTGCCAGCGCCAAGCTGAGTACTGAAGCTTTCTTT
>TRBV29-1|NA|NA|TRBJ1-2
CSVEGGYTF
TGCAGCGTTGAGGGTGGCTACACCTTC
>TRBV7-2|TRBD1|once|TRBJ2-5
CASSPGTGWQTQYF
TGTGCCAGCAGCCCCGGGACAGGGTGGCAGACCCAGTACTTC
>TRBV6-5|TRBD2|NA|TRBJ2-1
CASTKGLAGGEWQFF
TGTGCCAGCACCAAGGGACTAGCGGGAGGTGAGTGGCAGTTCTTC
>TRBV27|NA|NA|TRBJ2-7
CASSLGTFYEQYF
TGTGCCAGCAGTTTGGGGACTTTCTACGAGCAGTACTTC
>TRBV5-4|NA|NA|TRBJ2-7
CASSLGLGGYEQYF
TGTGCCAGCAGCTTGGGACTCGGTGGTTACGAGCAGTACTTC
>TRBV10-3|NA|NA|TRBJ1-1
CAIRSSALSNTEAFF
TGTGCCATCAGGTCCTCAGCCCTTTCGAACACTGAAGCTTTCTTT
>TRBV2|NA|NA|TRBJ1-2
CASSELHVYGYTF
TGTGCCAGCAGTGAACTCCATGTCTATGGCTACACCTTC